This T cell receptor (beta chain) was captured by sequencing in a study of T cell responses to AZD1222 COVID-19 vaccine (dated by TCRdb to about 2021). Notes on the research overall: AZD1222 recipients with second doses at about 4 weeks or about 12 weeks were pooled, because spike-specific TCR depth and breadth did not differ between schedules. TCR sequencing was performed for over 230 trial participants, of whom 207 were given two doses of AZD1222 and some 26 were given two doses of MenACWY control vaccine. Trial participants were enrolled by age into 18-55, 56-69 and 70-plus year subgroups, with 148, 28 and 57 TCR-sequenced participants respectively.

Details on this clone: Its antigen is still unknown. Base quality data are lacking; no much larger clone is found one base away.

The CDR3 regions of human TCRbeta chains were analyzed by immunosequencing. The authors' pipeline ran thus. Repertoire TCRs were checked for matches against a reference library of SARS-CoV-2-specific TCRs that had been generated using the MIRA antigen-specificity platform. Breadth meant the fraction of unique TCRs that were SARS-CoV-2-associated, whereas depth meant the fraction of total T cells that were SARS-CoV-2-associated. Using the MIRA data, each spike-specific TCR was assigned both to the spike region to which the TCR was reactive and to a CD4 or CD8 class. Log10-transformed breadth and depth values were compared by one-way ANOVA with Sidak's multiple comparisons tests. This immuneACCESS table, as held by TCRdb, lists in-frame sequences with V and J called but not all clones. Of the missing ones, under half trace to an unresolved V gene in checked studies; the others have no known cause. V, J and clone size derive from that table, while D and trimming were established from the DNA sequence. The sample table records around 120,000 clones; 85% to 90% of these occur just once. The top ten clones comprise around 4.5% of the sample.

CDR1 and CDR2, looked up from the germline V gene (reference sequence), are LNHDA and SQIVND. The CDR3 runs 17 amino acids, cysteine and phenylalanine included. CDR3 DNA only is kept here, 51 bases in frame from base 1. A distance of 19 bases separates the germline ends of V and J, which lose 0 bases and 5 bases respectively. Study-level results and caveats: The 56-69-year group was small, and its depth increase did not reach significance, likely because of low power. Because no day 14 peak-response samples were available, repertoires were characterized only after the peak T cell response. CD4 TCRs associated with the vaccine covered the entire spike protein, and the dominant responses were in regions 160-218 and 743-854. Conclusions about previously exposed vaccinees are limited because only five to seven AZD1222 recipients were SARS-CoV-2 seropositive at baseline. Spike-specific TCR breadth and depth rose significantly after two AZD1222 doses compared with day 0 and with MenACWY recipients. Participants were mostly white British and included more females than males, and it was suggested by the authors that clonal diversity may have been underestimated. Reportedly, almost half of the unique spike-specific TCRs recognized epitopes lying outside the regions that are mutated in the B.1.351 and B.1.1.7 variants.

Interpreted using the paper, the time point label stands for: baseline before first vaccination. Vaccinee samples were obtained from the UK trials COV001 and COV002, which included a single-blind randomized controlled phase 2/3 trial of AZD1222 (ChAdOx1 nCoV-19) in healthy adults. Trial participant PBMC samples were collected at day 0 and day 28 after the second dose for TCRbeta chain sequencing. Sequencing used peripheral blood, obtained on day 0 of AZD1222 vaccination. This TCR came from an adult in good health. In this chain, TRBV19 is recombined with TRBJ2-5, with TRBD1 perhaps the D gene, on 5 matching bases. Read as DNA, the sequence is TGTGCCAGTAGTATAGACACCCCCTCGTGGGGCCGCGAGACCCAGTACTTC. Translated, this gives CASSIDTPSWGRETQYF. Reference TRBV19 and TRBJ2-5 genes cover what lies past the CDR3, so the full variable domain is DGGITQSPKYLFRKEGQNVTLSCEQNLNHDAMYWYRQDPGQGLRLIYYSQIVNDFQKGDIAEGYSVSREKKESFPLTVTSAQKNPTAFYLCASSIDTPSWGRETQYFGPGTRLLVL.